This entry features one T cell receptor (beta chain) sequence. Its target is not known. Unique molecular identifiers featured in each of the TCR beta cDNA libraries. Input populations of about 0.9 to 10 million T cells gave rise to approximately 500,000 cDNA molecules. Using its own MiXCR run on the PCR reads, TCRdb lists one record per CDR3 protein. The sample shows approximately 350,000 distinct CDR3 sequences, 30% to 45% of them seen only once. This entry belongs to a study of post-analysis software for immune sequencing data. Whole-study context: Relapsing-remitting, secondary progressive and progressive-relapsing multiple sclerosis were all included among the disease courses.

Per germline, CDR1 DFQATT and CDR2 SNEGSKA (reference sequence). CDR3 length: 13 residues. V was clipped by 7 bases and J by 3 bases, with 14 bases between them. Study results and limitations: Roughly five TRBV segments were significantly more frequent in patients than in controls. TRBV5-6, TRBV5-1 and TRBV20-1 were among these segments. Strong co-clustering by F measure linked samples that shared a preparation batch. Multiple sclerosis was associated with a significant reduction in normalized Chao1 diversity relative to controls.

V is TRBV20-1 and J is TRBJ2-3; no reliable D call. The sequence derives from a girl aged 5-17 years with multiple sclerosis. The sequenced material came from blood. The CDR3, as DNA: TGCAGTGTTACGCCCTCAGGAACAGATACGCAGTATTTT. Its translation is CSVTPSGTDTQYF.